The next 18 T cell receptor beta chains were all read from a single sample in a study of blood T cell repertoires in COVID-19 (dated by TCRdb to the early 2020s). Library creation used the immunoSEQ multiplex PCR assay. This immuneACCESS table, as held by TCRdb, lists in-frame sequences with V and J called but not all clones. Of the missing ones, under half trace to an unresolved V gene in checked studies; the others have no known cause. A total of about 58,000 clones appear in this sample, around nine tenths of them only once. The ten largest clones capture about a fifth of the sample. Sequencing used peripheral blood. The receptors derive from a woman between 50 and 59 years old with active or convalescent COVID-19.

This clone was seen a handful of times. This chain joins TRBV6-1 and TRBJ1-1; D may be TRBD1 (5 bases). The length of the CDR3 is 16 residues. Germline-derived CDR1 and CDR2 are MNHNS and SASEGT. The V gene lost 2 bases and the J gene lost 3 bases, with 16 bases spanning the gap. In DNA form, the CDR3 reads TGTGCCAGCAGTGAAAGTTTGGGGCAAGGGGACACTGAAGCTTTCTTT. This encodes CASSESLGQGDTEAFF.

In DNA, the CDR3 is TGTGCCAGCAGCGACAGGACAGGGGGCCTAAACGAGCAGTACTTC. The encoded protein is CASSDRTGGLNEQYF. The chain is built from TRBV7-9 and TRBJ2-7, with 11 bases fitting TRBD1. The CDR3 is 15 residues long. V lost 5 bases to trimming and J lost 5 bases; unmatched junction nucleotides: 8. CDR1 and CDR2 (germline): SEHNR, FQNEAQ (reference sequence).

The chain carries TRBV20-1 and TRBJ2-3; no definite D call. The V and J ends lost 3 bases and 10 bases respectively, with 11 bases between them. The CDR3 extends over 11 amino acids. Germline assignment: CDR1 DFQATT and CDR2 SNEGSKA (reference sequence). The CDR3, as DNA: TGCAGTGCTAGGGCGGCAGCTCCGCAGTATTTT. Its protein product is CSARAAAPQYF.

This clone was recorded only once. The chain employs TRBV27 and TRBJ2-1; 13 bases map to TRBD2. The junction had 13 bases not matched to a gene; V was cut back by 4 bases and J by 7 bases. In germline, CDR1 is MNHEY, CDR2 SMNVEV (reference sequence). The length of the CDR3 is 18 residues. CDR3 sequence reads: CASSSRLRTSGSRNEQFF. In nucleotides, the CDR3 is TGTGCCAGCAGTTCACGGCTACGGACTAGCGGGAGTAGGAATGAGCAGTTCTTC.

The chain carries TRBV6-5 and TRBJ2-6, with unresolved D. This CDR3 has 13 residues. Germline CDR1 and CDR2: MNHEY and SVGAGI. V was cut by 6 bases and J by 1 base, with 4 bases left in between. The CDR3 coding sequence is TGTGCCAGCAGCGTGTCTGGGGCCAACGTCCTGACTTTC. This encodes CASSVSGANVLTF.

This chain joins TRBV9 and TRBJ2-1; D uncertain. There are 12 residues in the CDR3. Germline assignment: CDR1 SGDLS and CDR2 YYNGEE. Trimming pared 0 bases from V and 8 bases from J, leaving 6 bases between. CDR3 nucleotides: TGTGCCAGCAGCGTAGTCGAGGATGAGCAGTTCTTC. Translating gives CASSVVEDEQFF.

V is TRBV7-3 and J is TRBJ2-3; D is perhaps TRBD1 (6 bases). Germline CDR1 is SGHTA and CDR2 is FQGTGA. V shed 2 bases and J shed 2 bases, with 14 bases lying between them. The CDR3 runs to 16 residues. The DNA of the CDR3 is TGTGCCAGCAGCTTAGGAATTGACAGGTCCACAGATACGCAGTATTTT. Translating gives CASSLGIDRSTDTQYF.

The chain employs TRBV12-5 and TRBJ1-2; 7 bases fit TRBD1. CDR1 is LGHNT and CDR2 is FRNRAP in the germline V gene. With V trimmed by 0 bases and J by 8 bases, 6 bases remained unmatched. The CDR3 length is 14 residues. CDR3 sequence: CASGLVPTTGGYTF. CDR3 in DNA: TGTGCTAGTGGTTTGGTCCCCACGACAGGGGGCTACACCTTC.

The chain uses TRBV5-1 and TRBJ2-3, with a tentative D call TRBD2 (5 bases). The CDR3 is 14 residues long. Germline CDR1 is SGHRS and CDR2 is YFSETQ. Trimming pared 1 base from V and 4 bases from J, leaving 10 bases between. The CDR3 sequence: CASSLQVSADTQYF. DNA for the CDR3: TGCGCCAGCAGCTTGCAAGTTAGCGCAGATACGCAGTATTTT.

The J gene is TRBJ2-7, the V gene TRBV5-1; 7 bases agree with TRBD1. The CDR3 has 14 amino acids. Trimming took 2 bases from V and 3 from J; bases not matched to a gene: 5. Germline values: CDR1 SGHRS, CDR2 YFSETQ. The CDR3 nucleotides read TGCGCCAGCAGCTTAGGGTCAGGGGGCTACGAGCAGTACTTC. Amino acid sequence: CASSLGSGGYEQYF. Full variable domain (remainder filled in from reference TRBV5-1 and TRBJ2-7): KAGVTQTPRYLIKTRGQQVTLSCSPISGHRSVSWYQQTPGQGLQFLFEYFSETQRNKGNFPGRFSGRQFSNSRSEMNVSTLELGDSALYLCASSLGSGGYEQYFGPGTRLTVT.

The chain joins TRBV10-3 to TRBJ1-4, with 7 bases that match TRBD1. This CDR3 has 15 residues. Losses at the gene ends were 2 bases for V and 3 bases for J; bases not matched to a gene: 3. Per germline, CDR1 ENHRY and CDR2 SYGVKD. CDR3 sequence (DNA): TGTGCCATCAGTGAGAACCAGGGGGCTAATGAAAAACTGTTTTTT. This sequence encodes CAISENQGANEKLFF.

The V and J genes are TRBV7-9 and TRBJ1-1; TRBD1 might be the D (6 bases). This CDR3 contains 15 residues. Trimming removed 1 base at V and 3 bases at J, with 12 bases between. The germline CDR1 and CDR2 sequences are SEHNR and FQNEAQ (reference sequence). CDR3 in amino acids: CASSLVLGADTEAFF. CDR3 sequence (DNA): TGTGCCAGCAGCTTAGTTTTGGGGGCGGACACTGAAGCTTTCTTT.

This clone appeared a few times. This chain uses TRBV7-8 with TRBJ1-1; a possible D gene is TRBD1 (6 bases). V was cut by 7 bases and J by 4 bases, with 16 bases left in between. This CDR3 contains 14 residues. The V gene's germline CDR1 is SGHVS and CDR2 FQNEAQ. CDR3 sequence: CASTQTGPGTEAFF. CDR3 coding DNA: TGTGCCAGCACCCAAACAGGGCCCGGCACTGAAGCTTTCTTT.

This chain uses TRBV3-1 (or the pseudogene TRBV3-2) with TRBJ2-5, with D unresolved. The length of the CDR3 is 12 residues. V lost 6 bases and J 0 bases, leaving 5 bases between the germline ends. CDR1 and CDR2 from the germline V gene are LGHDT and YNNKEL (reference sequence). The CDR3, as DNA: TGTGCCAGCAGTCTGTACCAAGAGACCCAGTACTTC. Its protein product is CASSLYQETQYF.

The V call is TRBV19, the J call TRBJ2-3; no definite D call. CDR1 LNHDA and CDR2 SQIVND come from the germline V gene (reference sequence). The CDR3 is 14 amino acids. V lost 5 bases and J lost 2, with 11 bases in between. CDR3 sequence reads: CASSPYLITDTQYF. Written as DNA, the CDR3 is TGTGCCAGTAGTCCCTACCTCATCACAGATACGCAGTATTTT.

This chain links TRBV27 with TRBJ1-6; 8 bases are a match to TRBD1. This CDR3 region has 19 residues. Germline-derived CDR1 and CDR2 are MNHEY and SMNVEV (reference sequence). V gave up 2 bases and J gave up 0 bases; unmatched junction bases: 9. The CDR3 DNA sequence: TGTGCCAGCAGTTTACTGGGACAGGCGGGCCTCTCCTATAATTCACCCCTCCACTTT. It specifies CASSLLGQAGLSYNSPLHF.

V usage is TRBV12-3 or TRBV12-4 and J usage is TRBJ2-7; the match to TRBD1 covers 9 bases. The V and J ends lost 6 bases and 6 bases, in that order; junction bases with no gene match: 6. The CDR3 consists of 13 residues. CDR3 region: CASRWTGESEQYF. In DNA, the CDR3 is TGTGCCAGCAGGTGGACAGGGGAGTCCGAGCAGTACTTC.

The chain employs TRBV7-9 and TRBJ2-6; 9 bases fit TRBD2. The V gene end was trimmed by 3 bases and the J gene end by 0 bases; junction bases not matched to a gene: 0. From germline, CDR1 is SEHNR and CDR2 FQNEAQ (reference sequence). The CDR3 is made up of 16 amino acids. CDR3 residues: CASSLTSGSGANVLTF. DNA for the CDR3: TGTGCCAGCAGCTTGACTAGCGGCTCTGGGGCCAACGTCCTGACTTTC.